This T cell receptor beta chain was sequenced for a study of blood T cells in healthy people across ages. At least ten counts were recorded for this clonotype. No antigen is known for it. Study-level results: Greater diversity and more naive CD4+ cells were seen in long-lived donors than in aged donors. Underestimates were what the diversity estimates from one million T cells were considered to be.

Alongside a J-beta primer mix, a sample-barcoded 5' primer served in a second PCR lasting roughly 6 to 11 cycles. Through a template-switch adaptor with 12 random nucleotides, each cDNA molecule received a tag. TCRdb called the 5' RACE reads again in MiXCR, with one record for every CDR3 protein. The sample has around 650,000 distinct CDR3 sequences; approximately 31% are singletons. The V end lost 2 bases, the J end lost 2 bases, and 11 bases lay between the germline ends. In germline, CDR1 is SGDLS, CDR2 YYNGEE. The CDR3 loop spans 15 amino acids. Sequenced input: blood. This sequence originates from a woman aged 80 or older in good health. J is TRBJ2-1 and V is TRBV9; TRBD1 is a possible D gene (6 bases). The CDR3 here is CASSVTGIPYNEQFF. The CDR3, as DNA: TGTGCCAGCAGCGTTACAGGGATCCCCTACAATGAGCAGTTCTTC.